This entry features one TCR beta chain sequence. What antigen it recognizes has not been identified. Base qualities were left out, and no much larger clone turns up one base away. For CDR1 and CDR2, the germline V gene (reference sequence) lists SEHNR and FQNEAQ. Including cysteine and phenylalanine, the CDR3 has 11 amino acids. The CDR3 DNA has 33 bases and is translated from base 1. The junction carries 5 bases between V and J, which are trimmed by 6 bases and 3 bases respectively. The library was produced with the immunoSEQ multiplex PCR assay. Drawn from immuneACCESS, this table holds only the in-frame rearrangements with V and J called that TCRdb kept. Clones are partly lost; checked studies trace under half to an unresolved V gene and leave the rest unexplained. The sample table records 85,000 to 100,000 clones; approximately 95% of these occur just once. More than 7% of the sample lies in the top ten.

These data originate in a study of control samples from healthy donors and cancer patients (dated by TCRdb to 2019 to 2021). Sequences were obtained from blood. This receptor chain uses TRBV7-9 and TRBJ1-1; the D segment cannot be called with confidence. The sequence was obtained from a man between 18 and 29 years old in good health. The nucleotide sequence is given as TGTGCCAGCAGTAGGGACACTGAAGCTTTCTTT. It specifies CASSRDTEAFF.